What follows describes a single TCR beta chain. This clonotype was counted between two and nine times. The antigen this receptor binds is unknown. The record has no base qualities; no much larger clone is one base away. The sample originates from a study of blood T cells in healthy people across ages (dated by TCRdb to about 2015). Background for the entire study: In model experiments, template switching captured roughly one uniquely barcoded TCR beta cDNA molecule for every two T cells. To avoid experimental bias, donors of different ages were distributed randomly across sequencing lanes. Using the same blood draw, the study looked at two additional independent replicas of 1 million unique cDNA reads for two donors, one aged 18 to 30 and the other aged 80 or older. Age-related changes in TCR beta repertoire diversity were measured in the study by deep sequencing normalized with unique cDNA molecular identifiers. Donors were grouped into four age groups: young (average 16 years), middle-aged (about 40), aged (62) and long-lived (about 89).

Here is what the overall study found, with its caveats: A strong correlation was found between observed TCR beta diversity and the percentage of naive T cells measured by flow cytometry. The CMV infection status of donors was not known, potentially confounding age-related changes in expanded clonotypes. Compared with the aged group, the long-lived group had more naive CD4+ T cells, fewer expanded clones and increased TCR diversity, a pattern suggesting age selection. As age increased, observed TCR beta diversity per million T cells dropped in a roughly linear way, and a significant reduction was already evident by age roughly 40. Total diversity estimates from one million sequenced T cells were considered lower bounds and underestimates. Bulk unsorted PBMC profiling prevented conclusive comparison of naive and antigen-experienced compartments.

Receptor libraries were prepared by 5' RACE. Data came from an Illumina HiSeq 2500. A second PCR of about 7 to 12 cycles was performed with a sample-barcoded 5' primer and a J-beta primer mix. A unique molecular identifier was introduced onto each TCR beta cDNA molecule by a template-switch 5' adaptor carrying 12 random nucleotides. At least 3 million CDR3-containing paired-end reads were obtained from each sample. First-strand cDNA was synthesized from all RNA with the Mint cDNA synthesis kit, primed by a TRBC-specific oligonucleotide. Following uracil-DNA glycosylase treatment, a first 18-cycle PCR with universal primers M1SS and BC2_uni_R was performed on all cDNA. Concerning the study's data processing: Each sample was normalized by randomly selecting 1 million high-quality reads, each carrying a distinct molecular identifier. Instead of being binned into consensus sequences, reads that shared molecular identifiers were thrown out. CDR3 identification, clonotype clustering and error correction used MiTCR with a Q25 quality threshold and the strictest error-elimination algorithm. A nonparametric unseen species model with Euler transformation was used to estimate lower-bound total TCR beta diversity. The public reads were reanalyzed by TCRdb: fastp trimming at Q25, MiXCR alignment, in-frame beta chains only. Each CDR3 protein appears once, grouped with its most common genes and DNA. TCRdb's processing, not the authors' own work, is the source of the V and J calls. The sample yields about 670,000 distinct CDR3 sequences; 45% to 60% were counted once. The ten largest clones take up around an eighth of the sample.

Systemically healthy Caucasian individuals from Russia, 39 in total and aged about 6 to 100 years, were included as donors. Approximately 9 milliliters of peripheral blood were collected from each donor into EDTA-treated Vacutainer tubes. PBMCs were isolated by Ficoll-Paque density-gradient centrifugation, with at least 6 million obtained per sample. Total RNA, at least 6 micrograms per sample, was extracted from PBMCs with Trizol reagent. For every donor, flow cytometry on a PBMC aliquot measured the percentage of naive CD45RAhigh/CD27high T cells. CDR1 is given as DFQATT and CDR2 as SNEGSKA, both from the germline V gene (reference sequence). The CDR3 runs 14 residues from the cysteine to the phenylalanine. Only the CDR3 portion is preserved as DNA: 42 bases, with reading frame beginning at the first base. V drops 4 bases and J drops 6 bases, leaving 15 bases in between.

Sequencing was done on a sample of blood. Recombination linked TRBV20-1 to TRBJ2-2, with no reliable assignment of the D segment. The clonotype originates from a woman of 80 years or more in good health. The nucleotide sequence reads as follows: TGCAGTGCTATCTCGGTCTGGTCCCCCGGGGAGCTGTTTTTT. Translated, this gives CSAISVWSPGELFF.